A selection of T cell receptor beta chains follows, all from one sample in a study of post-analysis software for immune sequencing data. Each CDR3 protein is one row after TCRdb ran MiXCR on the PCR reads. The sample lists approximately 180,000 distinct CDR3 sequences; 30% were seen once. The sequenced material came from blood. These receptors were collected from a girl aged 5 to 17 with multiple sclerosis. Both conserved end residues are part of each CDR3. D genes are given only for firm matches. Where a row states a size, it is once, few, many or the class of an expanded clone; other rows omit it.

d_gene	abundance	v_gene	j_gene	CDR3aa	CDR3nt
NA	NA	TRBV28	TRBJ2-7	CASRRQNPYNEQYF	TGTGCCAGCAGGCGCCAGAACCCCTACAATGAGCAGTACTTC
TRBD2	NA	TRBV5-1	TRBJ2-1	CASSWVSGSMYNEQFF	TGCGCCAGCAGCTGGGTTAGCGGGAGTATGTACAATGAGCAGTTCTTC
NA	NA	TRBV20-1	TRBJ2-1	CSPRERTHNEQFF	TGCAGTCCTCGGGAGCGGACCCACAATGAGCAGTTCTTC
NA	few	TRBV29-1	TRBJ2-3	CSVEGVRNTQYF	TGCAGCGTTGAGGGAGTTAGGAATACGCAGTATTTT
NA	once	TRBV27	TRBJ1-5	CASSPNVRAYQPQHF	TGTGCCAGCAGTCCGAATGTCAGGGCATACCAGCCCCAGCATTTT
NA	many	TRBV4-2	TRBJ2-3	CASSQDMTGEQDTQYF	TGTGCCAGCAGCCAAGATATGACGGGAGAACAAGATACGCAGTATTTT
TRBD2	NA	TRBV7-9	TRBJ2-3	CASSLTSGRATDTQYF	TGTGCCAGCAGCTTGACTAGCGGGAGGGCCACAGATACGCAGTATTTT
TRBD2	many	TRBV7-3	TRBJ2-1	CASSLTGGEQFF	TGTGCCAGCAGCTTAACGGGGGGGGAGCAGTTCTTC
NA	few	TRBV29-1	TRBJ1-1	CSVSWRTHPNAFF	TGCAGCGTCTCGTGGAGGACACATCCCAACGCTTTCTTT
NA	NA	TRBV6-5	TRBJ1-1	CATYNPRKGMDTEAFF	TGTGCCACCTACAACCCCAGAAAAGGGATGGACACTGAAGCTTTCTTT
TRBD1	few	TRBV27	TRBJ2-7	CASSDRDRDYEQYF	TGTGCCAGCAGTGACCGGGACAGGGACTACGAGCAGTACTTC
NA	many	TRBV6-1	TRBJ1-5	CASSSGQHSNQPQHF	TGTGCCAGCAGTTCCGGACAACATAGCAATCAGCCCCAGCATTTT
NA	NA	TRBV18	TRBJ1-1	CASSPTSAEAFF	TGTGCCAGCTCACCAACCTCCGCTGAAGCTTTCTTT